This TCR beta chain was captured in a study of T cell responses to AZD1222 COVID-19 vaccine. Findings and caveats of the study: Spike-specific TCR breadth and depth both grew after two AZD1222 doses. Variant regions that are unmutated are reportedly the target of nearly half of spike-specific TCRs. Donors were chiefly white British, with a greater number of females, and clonal diversity was perhaps underestimated.

Regarding this clone: Its antigen is undetermined.

Measured with immunoSEQ multiplex PCR; TCRdb has only the in-frame clones, and not every one. The data show just under 95,000 clones, more than 70% seen once. Sequenced material: peripheral blood, taken on day 0 of AZD1222 vaccination. The receptor comes from an adult in good health.

The CDR3, as DNA: TGCAGCGCGGGACAGAGGGGTGAAAAACTGTTTTTT. Translating it yields CSAGQRGEKLFF. This chain links TRBV29-1 with TRBJ1-4, with TRBD1 matching 7 bases. The V segment lost 7 bases and the J segment 7 bases; nucleotides outside the gene matches: 6. Per the germline V gene, CDR1 is SQVTM and CDR2 is ANQGSEA. The CDR3 is made up of 12 amino acids.